These 5 T cell receptor beta chains came from one sample sequenced in a study of blood T cell repertoires in COVID-19 (dated by TCRdb to 2019 to 2021). Libraries were built with the immunoSEQ multiplex PCR assay. Sourced from immuneACCESS, this table was stored by TCRdb with only in-frame sequences that have V and J called. A share of the clones is absent; for the studies checked, an unresolved V gene accounts for under half, and the remainder has no known explanation. Here the sample has fewer than 400,000 clones; around 87% occur a single time. About 3% of the sample is in the top ten clones. Sequencing was performed on peripheral blood. Source of these receptors: a human donor in a cohort sampled during active COVID-19.

The chain links TRBV11-3 to TRBJ2-3; tentatively, D is TRBD1 (5 bases). V lost 5 bases to trimming and J lost 2 bases, with 17 bases between them. The CDR3 is 16 amino acids. CDR1 SGHNT and CDR2 YENEEA come from the germline V gene. CDR3 sequence: CASSLRSGINTDTQYF. For the CDR3, the DNA is TGTGCCAGCAGCCTTCGATCAGGGATAAACACAGATACGCAGTATTTT.

This chain's CDR3 is CASSLHLKTRARNQPQHF. In nucleotides, the CDR3 is TGTGCCAGCAGCTTACACCTAAAAACGAGGGCGCGGAATCAGCCCCAGCATTTT. This chain connects TRBV11-3 to TRBJ1-5; D uncertain. From germline, CDR1 is SGHNT and CDR2 YENEEA. The CDR3 contains 18 residues. V lost 2 bases and J 4 bases, leaving 21 bases between the germline ends.

This rearrangement joins TRBV5-4 to TRBJ2-7, with D perhaps TRBD1 (6 bases). This CDR3 is built from 16 residues. The ends were cut back, 4 bases at V and 7 bases at J, with 24 bases in the middle. Per germline, CDR1 SGHNT and CDR2 YYREEE (reference sequence). CDR3 sequence (DNA): TGTGCCAGCAGCGCTCTTGAAGGGGGTTCGGGAAGGGAGCAGTACTTC. Translated: CASSALEGGSGREQYF.

The chain has TRBV2 and TRBJ1-6; possible D gene TRBD1, 5 bases. This CDR3 has 14 residues. The V and J ends lost 6 bases and 1 base respectively, with 7 bases between them. Per the germline V gene, CDR1 is SNHLY and CDR2 is FYNNEI. CDR3 residues: CASSGGSYNSPLHF. The CDR3 DNA follows: TGTGCCAGCAGCGGGGGGTCCTATAATTCACCCCTCCACTTT. Using reference TRBV2 and TRBJ1-6 for the parts outside the CDR3, the full variable domain is EPEVTQTPSHQVTQMGQEVILRCVPISNHLYFYWYRQILGQKVEFLVSFYNNEISEKSEIFDDQFSVERPDGSNFTLKIRSTKLEDSAMYFCASSGGSYNSPLHFGNGTRLTVT.

The chain carries TRBV3-1 (or the pseudogene TRBV3-2) and TRBJ2-5, with 15 bases identical to TRBD2. Germline V lookup: CDR1 LGHDT, CDR2 YNNKEL (reference sequence). This CDR3 has 17 amino acids. Trimming took 4 bases from V and 1 from J; bases not matched to a gene: 4. The CDR3 sequence is CASSLGLAGGPQETQYF. As DNA, the CDR3 is TGTGCCAGCAGCCTAGGACTAGCGGGGGGGCCCCAAGAGACCCAGTACTTC.